These 26 T cell receptor beta chains share one sample of origin, sequenced in a study of response to subunit inactivated influenza vaccine. TCRdb passed the RT-PCR reads through MiXCR, listing each CDR3 protein once. This sample carries some 550,000 distinct CDR3 sequences, approximately 22% of them seen once, and the ten largest clones take about 3%. These same data were also listed under a study on T cells expressing NK-cell markers. That source adds: Libraries used 5'RACE template switching adding universal primer site and UMIs.

The material sequenced was CD4+ T cells sorted from PBMCs, taken about 12 days after vaccination. All receptors come from a man in his fifties or sixties who received an inactivated influenza vaccine.

At least ten counts were recorded for this clonotype. This chain connects TRBV23-1 to TRBJ1-1, with a tentative D call TRBD1 (5 bases). TRBV23-1 is annotated as an ORF whose role is uncertain. This CDR3 has 15 amino acids. V was clipped by 0 bases and J by 1 base, with 9 bases between them. The CDR3, as DNA: TGCGCCAGCAGTCAATCTGAGGGACCGAACACTGAAGCTTTCTTT. Protein sequence: CASSQSEGPNTEAFF.

This clonotype was found once. V usage is TRBV6-2 or TRBV6-3 and J usage is TRBJ2-1; 11 bases align to TRBD2. This CDR3 has 16 residues. V shed 6 bases, J shed 7 bases, and the junction held 11 bases outside the gene matches. Germline CDR1 is MNHEY and CDR2 is SVGEGT. CDR3 sequence: CASSTSLAGGSNEQFF. The DNA for the CDR3 is TGTGCCAGCAGCACCTCTCTAGCGGGAGGCTCGAATGAGCAGTTCTTC.

This clonotype was recorded a few times. This chain joins TRBV12-3 or TRBV12-4 and TRBJ1-2; 7 positions match TRBD1. The CDR3 has 11 residues. Trimming at V came to 5 bases and at J to 8 bases, leaving 2 bases not matched to a gene. The CDR3 spells CASSHRGGYTF. CDR3 DNA: TGTGCCAGCAGTCACAGGGGAGGCTACACCTTC.

The V call is TRBV6-6, the J call TRBJ1-2, with D maybe TRBD1 (6 bases). CDR1 is MNHNY and CDR2 is SVGAGI in the germline V gene (reference sequence). This CDR3 is built from 11 residues. V lost 5 bases and J lost 8, with 9 bases in between. The CDR3 region is CASSRGGGYTF. The CDR3 nucleotides are TGTGCCAGCAGTCGCGGGGGCGGCTACACCTTC.

The table lists this clonotype with a few counts. This rearrangement joins TRBV3-1 to TRBJ2-7; D is possibly TRBD1 (5 bases). V was cut by 4 bases and J by 6 bases, with 10 bases left in between. Germline lookup yields CDR1 LGHDT and CDR2 YNNKEL (reference sequence). The CDR3 loop spans 12 amino acids. The CDR3 DNA reads TGTGCCAGCAGCCTCAGGGCTAGCGAGCAGTACTTC. Its protein product is CASSLRASEQYF.

The V gene is TRBV7-2, the J gene TRBJ1-1, with 8 nucleotides matching TRBD1. The CDR3 covers 15 residues. With V trimmed by 5 bases and J by 1 base, 6 bases remained unmatched. Germline CDR1 is SGHTA and CDR2 is FQGNSA. In DNA form, the CDR3 reads TGTGCCAGCAGCCCTGCAGGGGGCGGGAACACTGAAGCTTTCTTT. The encoded protein is CASSPAGGGNTEAFF. The full variable domain, completed using reference TRBV7-2 and TRBJ1-1, is GAGVSQSPSNKVTEKGKDVELRCDPISGHTALYWYRQSLGQGLEFLIYFQGNSAPDKSGLPSDRFSAERTGGSVSTLTIQRTQQEDSAVYLCASSPAGGGNTEAFFGQGTRLTVV.

This clonotype was seen more than once but under ten times. The chain joins TRBV7-9 to TRBJ2-2, with TRBD1 as a possible D gene (5 bases). Trimming shortened V by 1 base and J by 7 bases, and 7 bases separated the two germline ends. In germline, CDR1 is SEHNR, CDR2 FQNEAQ (reference sequence). The CDR3 has 13 amino acids. The CDR3 loop is CASSLDRHGELFF. Written as DNA, the CDR3 is TGTGCCAGCAGCTTAGACAGGCACGGGGAGCTGTTTTTT.

This clonotype was counted between two and nine times. The rearrangement uses TRBV7-3 and TRBJ2-5; a weak D match, TRBD2 (5 bases). Germline values: CDR1 SGHTA, CDR2 FQGTGA. The CDR3 has 12 residues. The V gene lost 5 bases and the J gene lost 6 bases, with 10 bases spanning the gap. The CDR3 DNA reads as TGTGCCAGCAGCGCGGACGGGAAGACCCAGTACTTC. Its protein is CASSADGKTQYF.

The chain carries TRBV7-2 and TRBJ2-5, with D unresolved. The V and J ends lost 4 bases and 9 bases respectively, with 9 bases between them. The CDR3 is made up of 11 amino acids. CDR1 and CDR2 (germline): SGHTA, FQGNSA. CDR3 residues: CASSSDAAQYF. CDR3 nucleotide sequence: TGTGCCAGCAGCTCAGATGCGGCCCAGTACTTC.

This clonotype was counted at least ten times. V gene TRBV6-6 combines with J gene TRBJ2-5; D not resolved. Germline values: CDR1 MNHNY, CDR2 SVGAGI (reference sequence). V lost 5 bases and J 14 bases, leaving 15 bases between the germline ends. The CDR3 has 11 amino acids. CDR3 bases: TGTGCCAGCAGTCCCGACTTCGGAATATACTTC. Translated: CASSPDFGIYF.

This clonotype turned up a few times. V gene TRBV4-2 combines with J gene TRBJ2-5; D remains ambiguous. The V end was cut by 0 bases, the J end by 5 bases, with 13 bases between. Germline CDR1 LGHNA, CDR2 YNFKEQ. The CDR3 sequence is 15 residues long. The CDR3 reads CASSQDRRGSETQYF. In nucleotides, the CDR3 is TGTGCCAGCAGCCAAGACCGAAGAGGTTCCGAGACCCAGTACTTC.

This clonotype has more than one count but fewer than ten. The gene calls are TRBV18 and TRBJ1-5; 9 bases are a match to TRBD1. Germline V gene lookup returns CDR1 KGHSH and CDR2 LQKENI. The CDR3 totals 18 residues. Unmatched junction bases numbered 15, after V lost 6 bases and J lost 3 bases. The CDR3 bases are TGTGCCAGCTCCCCCGGGACAGGGAGTGAGGGCGACAATCAGCCCCAGCATTTT. The encoded protein is CASSPGTGSEGDNQPQHF.

This clonotype was detected only a few times. This chain links TRBV5-1 with TRBJ1-2, with TRBD1 as a possible D gene (5 bases). CDR1 SGHRS and CDR2 YFSETQ come from the germline V gene. This CDR3 spans 17 amino acids. The V gene lost 0 bases and the J gene lost 3 bases, with 18 bases spanning the gap. The DNA for the CDR3 is TGCGCCAGCAGCTTGGCTTTCGGAGGGGTCGGGTACTATGGCTACACCTTC. It is translated as CASSLAFGGVGYYGYTF.

This clonotype was seen only a few times. The rearrangement links TRBV4-2 to TRBJ1-2; 9 bases match TRBD1. Looked up from germline, CDR1 is LGHNA and CDR2 is YNFKEQ. This CDR3 has 16 residues. The V gene end was trimmed by 3 bases and the J gene end by 3 bases; junction bases not matched to a gene: 8. The CDR3 sequence: CASSQGTGGAHYGYTF. In nucleotides, the CDR3 is TGTGCCAGCAGCCAGGGAACAGGGGGCGCACACTATGGCTACACCTTC.

As DNA, the CDR3 is TGTGCCAGCAGTCGACAGGGTGTCGAGACCCAGTACTTC. Protein sequence: CASSRQGVETQYF. V usage is TRBV27 and J usage is TRBJ2-5; TRBD1 aligns across 7 bases. Germline assignment: CDR1 MNHEY and CDR2 SMNVEV (reference sequence). This CDR3 has 13 amino acids. V shed 5 bases, J shed 5 bases, and the junction held 5 bases outside the gene matches.

This clonotype was seen a few times. The J gene is TRBJ2-3, the V gene TRBV6-5; D is perhaps TRBD2 (5 bases). V gave up 0 bases and J gave up 6 bases, with 13 bases separating them. The CDR3 consists of 15 residues. The germline V gene encodes CDR1 MNHEY and CDR2 SVGAGI. The CDR3 region has the DNA TGTGCCAGCAGTTACTCGTTTCTAGCCTCCGATACGCAGTATTTT. Its translation is CASSYSFLASDTQYF.

This clonotype was detected a few times. The chain combines TRBV20-1 with TRBJ1-5; D gene unclear. This CDR3 comprises 13 residues. V shed 1 base and J shed 3 bases, with 7 bases lying between them. Germline values: CDR1 DFQATT, CDR2 SNEGSKA (reference sequence). This CDR3 is CSARAQINQPQHF. CDR3 DNA sequence: TGCAGTGCTAGAGCACAGATCAATCAGCCCCAGCATTTT.

The rearrangement uses TRBV5-1 and TRBJ2-1, with TRBD2 as a possible D gene (6 bases). Germline CDR1 and CDR2: SGHRS and YFSETQ. V shed 4 bases and J shed 0 bases, with 20 bases lying between them. This CDR3 has 18 amino acids. The CDR3 DNA follows: TGCGCCAGCAGCAGGGGTTTTGAGGGGACTGACTCCTACAATGAGCAGTTCTTC. Protein: CASSRGFEGTDSYNEQFF.

This clonotype occurred a few times. The V call is TRBV6-1, the J call TRBJ1-2, with TRBD1 matching 11 bases. V lost 5 bases and J lost 3; bases outside the gene matches: 11. Germline CDR1 is MNHNS and CDR2 is SASEGT. This CDR3 region has 17 residues. For the CDR3, the DNA is TGTGCCAGCAGTAAAACCTGGACAGGGGGCCTGGACTATGGCTACACCTTC. It specifies CASSKTWTGGLDYGYTF.

V gene TRBV29-1 combines with J gene TRBJ2-3; 12 nucleotides agree with TRBD2. CDR3 size: 15 residues. J was trimmed by 2 bases and V by 3 bases; bases with no gene match: 3. Germline lookup yields CDR1 SQVTM and CDR2 ANQGSEA. CDR3 bases: TGCAGCGTTGACACTAGCGGGGGGAACACAGATACGCAGTATTTT. Amino acids: CSVDTSGGNTDTQYF.

The rearrangement links TRBV12-3 or TRBV12-4 to TRBJ1-1; D is unresolved. Trimming shortened V by 2 bases and J by 5 bases, and 6 bases separated the two germline ends. This CDR3 is 12 amino acids long. CDR3 amino acids: CASSLPPTEAFF. For the CDR3, the DNA is TGTGCCAGCAGTTTACCGCCTACTGAAGCTTTCTTT.

This sequence joins TRBV28 and TRBJ2-7; no clear D. In germline, CDR1 is MDHEN, CDR2 SYDVKM. V lost 2 bases and J 4 bases, leaving 6 bases between the germline ends. The CDR3 loop spans 12 amino acids. CDR3 DNA sequence: TGTGCCAGCAGTTTACTCAGGTACGAGCAGTACTTC. This gives the protein CASSLLRYEQYF.

This clonotype has more than one count but fewer than ten. The J gene is TRBJ1-1, the V gene TRBV7-2, with 8 bases aligning to TRBD1. The V gene end was trimmed by 3 bases and the J gene end by 6 bases; junction bases not matched to a gene: 6. The CDR3 totals 14 residues. The V gene's germline CDR1 is SGHTA and CDR2 FQGNSA. Here the CDR3 reads CASSFRTGRAEAFF. The CDR3 DNA sequence: TGTGCCAGCAGCTTCAGGACAGGGAGGGCTGAAGCTTTCTTT.

V gene TRBV5-1 combines with J gene TRBJ2-5, with D unresolved. The germline V and J ends were trimmed by 1 base and 2 bases, with 9 bases remaining between them. Germline loops: CDR1 SGHRS, CDR2 YFSETQ. The CDR3 contains 14 residues. CDR3 DNA sequence: TGCGCCAGCAGCTTGCAGCGAGTACAAGAGACCCAGTACTTC. This gives the protein CASSLQRVQETQYF.

The chain couples TRBV20-1 to TRBJ2-1; 7 bases fit TRBD1. The germline gives CDR1 DFQATT, CDR2 SNEGSKA (reference sequence). CDR3 length: 16 residues. The V segment lost 3 bases and the J segment 9 bases; nucleotides outside the gene matches: 17. The CDR3 region has the DNA TGCAGTGCTAGTGAGCCGGGACAGTGGTCTTCGGGTGAGCAGTTCTTC. It codes for CSASEPGQWSSGEQFF.

This clonotype was recorded a few times. The chain employs TRBV7-2 and TRBJ2-7, with TRBD2 as a possible D gene (5 bases). Trimming stripped 1 base from V and 3 bases from J, with 10 bases between. The CDR3 spans 14 residues. Germline CDR1 is SGHTA and CDR2 is FQGNSA. The DNA for the CDR3 is TGTGCCAGCAGCTTAGTAGCGTCGAACTACGAGCAGTACTTC. Residues: CASSLVASNYEQYF.